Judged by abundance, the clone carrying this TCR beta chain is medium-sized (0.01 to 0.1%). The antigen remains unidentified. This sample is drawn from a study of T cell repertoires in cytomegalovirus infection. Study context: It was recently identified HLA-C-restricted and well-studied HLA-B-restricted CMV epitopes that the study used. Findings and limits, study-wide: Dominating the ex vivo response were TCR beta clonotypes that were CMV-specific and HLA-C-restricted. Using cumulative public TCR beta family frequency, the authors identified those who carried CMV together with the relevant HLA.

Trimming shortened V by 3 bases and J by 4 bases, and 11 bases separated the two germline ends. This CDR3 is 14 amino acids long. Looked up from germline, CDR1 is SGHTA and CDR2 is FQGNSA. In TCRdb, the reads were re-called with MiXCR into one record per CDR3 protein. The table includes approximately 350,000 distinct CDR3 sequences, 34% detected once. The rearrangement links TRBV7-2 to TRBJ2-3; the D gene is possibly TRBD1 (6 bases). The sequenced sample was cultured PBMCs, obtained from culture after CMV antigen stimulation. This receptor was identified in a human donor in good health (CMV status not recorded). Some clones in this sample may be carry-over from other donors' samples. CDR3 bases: TGTGCCAGCAGCTTTGTCAGGGGCGCAGATACGCAGTATTTT. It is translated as CASSFVRGADTQYF.